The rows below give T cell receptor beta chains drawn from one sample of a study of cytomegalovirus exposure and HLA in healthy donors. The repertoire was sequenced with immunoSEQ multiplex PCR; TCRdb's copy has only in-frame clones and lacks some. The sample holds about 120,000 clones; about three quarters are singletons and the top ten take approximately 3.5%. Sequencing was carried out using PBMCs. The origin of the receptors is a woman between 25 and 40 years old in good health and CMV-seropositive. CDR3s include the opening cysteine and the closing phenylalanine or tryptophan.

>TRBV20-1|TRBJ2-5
CSALDRETQYF
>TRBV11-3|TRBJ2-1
CASSPRSSAGGPLVNEQFF
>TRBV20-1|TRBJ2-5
CSARGGKTQYF
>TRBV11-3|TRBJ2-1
CASSLDGGAGNEQFF
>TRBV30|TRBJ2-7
CAWKGYFGQGAYEQYF
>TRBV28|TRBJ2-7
CASTLTGLSYEQYF
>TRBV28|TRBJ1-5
CASSRRGFYSNQPQHF
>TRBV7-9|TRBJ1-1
CASSLARNTEAFF
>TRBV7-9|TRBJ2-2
CASSSGTMVPGELFF
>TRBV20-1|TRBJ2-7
CSATGGGEQYF
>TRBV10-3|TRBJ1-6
CAISGGQPSSYNSPLHF
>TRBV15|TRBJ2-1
CATSFGTGVRFF
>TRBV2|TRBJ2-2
CASSELSGGAWLFF
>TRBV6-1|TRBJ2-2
CASSVGLANTGELFF
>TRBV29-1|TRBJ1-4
CSGVGPTNEKLFF
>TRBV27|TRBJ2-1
CASSLYRGGNNEQFF
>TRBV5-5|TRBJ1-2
CASSTGTATYGYTF
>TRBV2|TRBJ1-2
CASSEDMSYTF
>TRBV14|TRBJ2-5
CASSQDSGGSQETQYF
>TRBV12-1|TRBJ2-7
CASSWGTLKVAYEQYF
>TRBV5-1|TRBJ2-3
CASSLAGAAGTDTQYF
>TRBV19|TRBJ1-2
CASSITSGSYGYTF
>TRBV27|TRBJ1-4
CASSPTVQVSNEKLFF
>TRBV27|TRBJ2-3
CASGLAGALPSTDTQYF
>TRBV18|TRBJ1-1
CASSQGERTEAFF
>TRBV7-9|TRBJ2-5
CASSSSRVGRETQYF
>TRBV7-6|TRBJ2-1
CASSLATEHNEQFF
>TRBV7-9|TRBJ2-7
CSSSTPGGPSYEQYF
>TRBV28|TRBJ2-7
CASGPGQGPYEQYF
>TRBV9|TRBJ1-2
CASSANRGINYGYTF
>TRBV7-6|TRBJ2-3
CASSLDRGTDTQYF
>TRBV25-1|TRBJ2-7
CASSGDRFYEQYF
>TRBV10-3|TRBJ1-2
CAISPLGTLNYGYTF
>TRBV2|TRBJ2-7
CASSQTGTVNEQYF
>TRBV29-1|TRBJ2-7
CSVEPTGSYEQYF
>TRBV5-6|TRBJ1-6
CASSFGTGGSPLHF
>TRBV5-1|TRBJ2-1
CASSAAGGQYNEQFF
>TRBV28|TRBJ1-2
CASSRYAGGNYGYTF
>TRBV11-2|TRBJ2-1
CASSPVRSSYNEQFF
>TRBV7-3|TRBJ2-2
CASSPDRDRGHTGELFF
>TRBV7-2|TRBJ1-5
CASSLGSVSSNQPQHF
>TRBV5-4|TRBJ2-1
CASSLSSGGSSYNEQFF